This T cell receptor beta chain derives from a study of control samples from healthy donors and cancer patients. Clones were sequenced by immunoSEQ multiplex PCR, and TCRdb holds only the in-frame ones, with some missing. The sample lists roughly 130,000 clones; 80% to 95% were seen once. Germline lookup yields CDR1 SNHLY and CDR2 FYNNEI. The CDR3 is made up of 19 amino acids. V lost 5 bases to trimming and J lost 15 bases; unmatched junction nucleotides: 30. This clone has a handful of counts. This clonotype originated in a man aged 18 to 29 in good health. Sequenced material: blood. The V gene is TRBV2, the J gene TRBJ1-4, with 7 bases lining up with TRBD1. This chain's CDR3 is CASSKRWSTGAGWSLVLFF. The DNA of the CDR3 is TGTGCCAGCAGTAAAAGATGGTCAACAGGGGCCGGGTGGAGCCTTGTATTGTTTTTT.